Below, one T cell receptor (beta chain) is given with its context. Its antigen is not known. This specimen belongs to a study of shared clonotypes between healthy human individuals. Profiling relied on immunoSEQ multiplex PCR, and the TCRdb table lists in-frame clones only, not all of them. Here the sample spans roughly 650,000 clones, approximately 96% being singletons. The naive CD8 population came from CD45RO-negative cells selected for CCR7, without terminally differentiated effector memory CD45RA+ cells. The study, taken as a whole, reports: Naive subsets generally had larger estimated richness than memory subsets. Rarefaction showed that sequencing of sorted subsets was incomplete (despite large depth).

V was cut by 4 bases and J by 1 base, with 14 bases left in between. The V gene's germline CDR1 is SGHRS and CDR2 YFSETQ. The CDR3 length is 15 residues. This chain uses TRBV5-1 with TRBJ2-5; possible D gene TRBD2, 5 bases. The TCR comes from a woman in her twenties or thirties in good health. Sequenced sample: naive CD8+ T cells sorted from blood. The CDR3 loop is CASSLTPRVQETQYF. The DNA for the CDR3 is TGCGCCAGCAGCCTGACCCCGCGGGTCCAAGAGACCCAGTACTTC. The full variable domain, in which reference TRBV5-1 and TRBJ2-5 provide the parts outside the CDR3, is KAGVTQTPRYLIKTRGQQVTLSCSPISGHRSVSWYQQTPGQGLQFLFEYFSETQRNKGNFPGRFSGRQFSNSRSEMNVSTLELGDSALYLCASSLTPRVQETQYFGPGTRLLVL.